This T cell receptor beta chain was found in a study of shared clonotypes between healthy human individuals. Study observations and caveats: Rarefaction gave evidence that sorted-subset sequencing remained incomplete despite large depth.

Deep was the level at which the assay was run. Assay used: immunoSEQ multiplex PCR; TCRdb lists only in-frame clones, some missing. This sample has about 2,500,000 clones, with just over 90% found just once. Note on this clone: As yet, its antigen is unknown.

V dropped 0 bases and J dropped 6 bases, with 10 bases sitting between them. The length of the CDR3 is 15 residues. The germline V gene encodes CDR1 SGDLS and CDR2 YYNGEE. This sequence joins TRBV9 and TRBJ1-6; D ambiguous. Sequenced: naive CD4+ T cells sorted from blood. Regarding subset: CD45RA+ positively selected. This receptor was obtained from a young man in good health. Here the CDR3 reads CASSVEDRFNSPLHF. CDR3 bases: TGTGCCAGCAGCGTAGAGGACCGATTTAATTCACCCCTCCACTTT.